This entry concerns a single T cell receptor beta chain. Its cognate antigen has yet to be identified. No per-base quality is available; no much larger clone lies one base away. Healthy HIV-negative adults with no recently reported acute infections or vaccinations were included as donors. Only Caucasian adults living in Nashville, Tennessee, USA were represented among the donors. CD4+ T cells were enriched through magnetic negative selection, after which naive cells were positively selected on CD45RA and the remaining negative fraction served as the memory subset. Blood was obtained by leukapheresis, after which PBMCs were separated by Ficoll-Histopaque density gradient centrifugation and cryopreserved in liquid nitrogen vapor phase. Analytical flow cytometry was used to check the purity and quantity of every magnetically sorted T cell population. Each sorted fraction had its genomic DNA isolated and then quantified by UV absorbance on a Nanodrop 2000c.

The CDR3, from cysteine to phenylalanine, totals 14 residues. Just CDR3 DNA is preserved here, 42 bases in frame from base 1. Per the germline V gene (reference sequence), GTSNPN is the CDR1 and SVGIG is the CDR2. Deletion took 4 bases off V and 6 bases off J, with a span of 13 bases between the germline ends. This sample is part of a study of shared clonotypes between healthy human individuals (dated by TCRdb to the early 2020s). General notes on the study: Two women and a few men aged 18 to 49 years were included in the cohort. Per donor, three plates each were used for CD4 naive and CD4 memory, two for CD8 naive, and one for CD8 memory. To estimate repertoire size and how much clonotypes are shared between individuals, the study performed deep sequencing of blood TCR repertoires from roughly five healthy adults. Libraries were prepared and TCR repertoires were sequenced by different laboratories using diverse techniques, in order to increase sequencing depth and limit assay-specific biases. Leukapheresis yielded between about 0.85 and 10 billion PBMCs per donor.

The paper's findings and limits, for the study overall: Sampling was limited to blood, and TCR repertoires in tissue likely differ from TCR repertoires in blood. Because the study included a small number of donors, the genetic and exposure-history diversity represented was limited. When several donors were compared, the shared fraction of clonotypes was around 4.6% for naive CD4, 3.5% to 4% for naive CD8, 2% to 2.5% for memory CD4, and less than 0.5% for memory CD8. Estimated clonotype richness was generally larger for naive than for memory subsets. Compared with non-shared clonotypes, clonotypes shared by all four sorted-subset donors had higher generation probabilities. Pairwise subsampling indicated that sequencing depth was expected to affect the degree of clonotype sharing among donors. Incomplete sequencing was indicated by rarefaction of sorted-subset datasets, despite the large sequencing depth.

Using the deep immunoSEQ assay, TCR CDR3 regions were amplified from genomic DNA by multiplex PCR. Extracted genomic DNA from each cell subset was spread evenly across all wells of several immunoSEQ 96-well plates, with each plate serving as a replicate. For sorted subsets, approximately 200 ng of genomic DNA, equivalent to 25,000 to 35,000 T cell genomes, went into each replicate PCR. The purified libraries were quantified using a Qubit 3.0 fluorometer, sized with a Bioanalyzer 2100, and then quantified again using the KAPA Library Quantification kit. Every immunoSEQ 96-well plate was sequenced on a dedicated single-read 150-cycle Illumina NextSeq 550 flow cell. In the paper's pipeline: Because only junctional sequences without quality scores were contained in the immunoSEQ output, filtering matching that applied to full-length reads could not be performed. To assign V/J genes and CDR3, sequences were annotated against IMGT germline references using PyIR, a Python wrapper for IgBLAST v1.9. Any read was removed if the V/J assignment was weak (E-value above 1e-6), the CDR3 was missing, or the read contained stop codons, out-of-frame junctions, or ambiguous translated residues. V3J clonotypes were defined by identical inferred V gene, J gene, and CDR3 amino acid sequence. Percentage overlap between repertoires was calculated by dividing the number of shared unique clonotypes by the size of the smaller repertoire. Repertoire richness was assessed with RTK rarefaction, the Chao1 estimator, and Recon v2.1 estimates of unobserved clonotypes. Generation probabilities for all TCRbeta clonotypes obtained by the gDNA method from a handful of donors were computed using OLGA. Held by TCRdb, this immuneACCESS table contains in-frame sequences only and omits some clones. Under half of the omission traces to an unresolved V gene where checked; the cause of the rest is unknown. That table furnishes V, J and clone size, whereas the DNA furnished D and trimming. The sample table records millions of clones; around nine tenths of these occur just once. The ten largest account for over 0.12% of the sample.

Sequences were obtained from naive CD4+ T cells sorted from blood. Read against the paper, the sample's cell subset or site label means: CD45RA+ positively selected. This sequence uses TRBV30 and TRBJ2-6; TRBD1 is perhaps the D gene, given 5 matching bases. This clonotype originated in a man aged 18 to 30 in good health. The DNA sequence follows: TGTGCCTGGAAGACAGACCCATCGGCCAACGTCCTGACTTTC. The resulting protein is CAWKTDPSANVLTF. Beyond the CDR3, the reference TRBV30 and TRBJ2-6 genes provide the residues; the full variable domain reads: SQTIHQWPATLVQPVGSPLSLECTVEGTSNPNLYWYRQAAGRGLQLLFYSVGIGQISSEVPQNLSASRPQDRQFILSSKKLLLSDSGFYLCAWKTDPSANVLTFGAGSRLTVL.